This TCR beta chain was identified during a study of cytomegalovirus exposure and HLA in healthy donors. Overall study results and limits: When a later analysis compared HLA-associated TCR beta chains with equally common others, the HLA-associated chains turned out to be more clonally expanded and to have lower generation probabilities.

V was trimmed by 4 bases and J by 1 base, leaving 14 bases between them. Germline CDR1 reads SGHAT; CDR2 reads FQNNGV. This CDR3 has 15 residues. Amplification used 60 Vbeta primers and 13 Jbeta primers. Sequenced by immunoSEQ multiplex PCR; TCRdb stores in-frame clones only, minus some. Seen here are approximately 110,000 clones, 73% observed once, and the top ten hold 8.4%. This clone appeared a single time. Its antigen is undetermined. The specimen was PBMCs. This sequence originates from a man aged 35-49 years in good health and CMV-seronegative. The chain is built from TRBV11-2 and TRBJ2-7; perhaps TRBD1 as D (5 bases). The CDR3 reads CASSYDLGVSYEQYF. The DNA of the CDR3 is TGTGCCAGCAGCTACGACCTAGGGGTTTCCTACGAGCAGTACTTC.